These 4 T cell receptor beta chains originate from one sample sequenced in a study of graft-versus-host responses after intestinal transplantation. Sequencing used immunoSEQ multiplex PCR; TCRdb keeps in-frame clones, though not all of them. The sample carries fewer than 30,000 clones, 90% to 95% recorded once. Sequenced here: PBMCs, sampled just over 29 days after intestinal transplant. The receptors were gathered from a human patient who received an intestinal transplant, so some T cells may come from the graft donor.

This clone was recorded only once. This chain joins TRBV27 and TRBJ1-2, with D tentatively TRBD1 (6 bases). Germline CDR1 reads MNHEY; CDR2 reads SMNVEV (reference sequence). The V end was cut by 3 bases, the J end by 14 bases, with 19 bases between. The CDR3 is made up of 13 amino acids. The CDR3 loop reads CASSLGLDSFLTF. DNA for the CDR3: TGTGCCAGCAGTTTGGGACTGGACAGCTTTCTGACCTTC.

Written as DNA, the CDR3 is TGTGCCAGCACCCAAAAGGGTCTGGGACTAGCTGACTACGAGCAGTACTTC. Translating gives CASTQKGLGLADYEQYF. V is TRBV21-1 and J is TRBJ2-7; the D call of TRBD2 is as the table states it, not checked on the DNA. TRBV21-1 is annotated as a pseudogene. This CDR3 is 17 amino acids long.

The chain is built from TRBV6-5 and TRBJ2-3; no clear D gene. The CDR3 is 14 residues long. Trimming removed 2 bases at V and 1 base at J, with 7 bases between. Germline CDR1 MNHEY, CDR2 SVGAGI. CDR3 sequence (DNA): TGTGCCAGCAGTTACGCTGGGGGCACAGATACGCAGTATTTT. It encodes CASSYAGGTDTQYF.

The chain links TRBV6-5 to TRBJ1-4; D gene uncertain. Germline loops: CDR1 MNHEY, CDR2 SVGAGI. The V end lost 5 bases, the J end lost 10 bases, and 8 bases lay between the germline ends. This CDR3 comprises 11 residues. CDR3 DNA: TGTGCCAGCAGTGAATATGGAAAACTGTTTTTT. Translating it yields CASSEYGKLFF.